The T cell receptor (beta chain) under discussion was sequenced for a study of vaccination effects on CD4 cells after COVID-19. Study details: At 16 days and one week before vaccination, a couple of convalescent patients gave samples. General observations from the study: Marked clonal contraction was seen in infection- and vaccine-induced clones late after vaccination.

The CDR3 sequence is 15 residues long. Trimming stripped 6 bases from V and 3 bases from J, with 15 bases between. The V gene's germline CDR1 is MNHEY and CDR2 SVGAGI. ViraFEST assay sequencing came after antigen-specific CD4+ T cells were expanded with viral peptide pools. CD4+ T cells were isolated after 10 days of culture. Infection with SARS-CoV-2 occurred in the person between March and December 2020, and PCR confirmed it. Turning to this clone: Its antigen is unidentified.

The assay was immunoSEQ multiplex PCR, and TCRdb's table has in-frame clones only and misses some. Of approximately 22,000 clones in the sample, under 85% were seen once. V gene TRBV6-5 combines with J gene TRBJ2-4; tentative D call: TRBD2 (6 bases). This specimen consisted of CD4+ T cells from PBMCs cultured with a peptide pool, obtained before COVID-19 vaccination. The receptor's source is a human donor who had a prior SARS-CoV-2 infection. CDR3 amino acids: CASRQGLTDKNIQYF. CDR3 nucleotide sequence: TGTGCCAGCAGGCAGGGACTTACAGACAAAAACATTCAGTACTTC.